A selection of T cell receptor beta chains follows, all from one sample in a study of CD8 T cells in ankylosing spondylitis. TCRdb re-called the 5' RACE reads through MiXCR, storing one row per CDR3 protein. In the table there are fewer than 450,000 distinct CDR3 sequences, roughly 18% of which are singletons. Sequenced material: blood, either unsorted or a sorted T cell fraction (not recorded which). The receptors stem from a male donor with ankylosing spondylitis. Both conserved end residues are part of each CDR3. The D gene is left open where the match is weak. Some rows mark clone size as missing; the rest say once, few, many or name a class of expanded clone.

TRBJ1-1,few,TRBD1,TRBV20-1,CSASVQGRGGTEAFF,TGCAGTGCTTCAGTACAGGGGAGAGGGGGCACTGAAGCTTTCTTT
TRBJ1-1,NA,NA,TRBV28,CASLHPGVRNTEAFF,TGTGCCAGCCTTCATCCCGGAGTCAGGAACACTGAAGCTTTCTTT
TRBJ1-2,once,NA,TRBV20-1,CSAKRDIYGYTF,TGCAGTGCTAAAAGGGACATCTATGGCTACACCTTC
TRBJ1-1,NA,NA,TRBV11-1,CASSLGDGNTEAFF,TGTGCCAGCAGCTTAGGCGACGGAAACACTGAAGCTTTCTTT
TRBJ1-3,NA,NA,TRBV15,CATSRGGTGAGNTIYF,TGTGCCACCAGCAGAGGTGGCACGGGGGCTGGAAACACCATATATTTT
TRBJ2-1,NA,NA,TRBV20-1,CSAREARIVIYNEQFF,TGCAGTGCTAGAGAAGCCAGGATCGTAATTTACAATGAGCAGTTCTTC
TRBJ1-1,NA,NA,TRBV20-1,CSASNRETEAFF,TGCAGTGCTAGTAACAGGGAAACTGAAGCTTTCTTT
TRBJ2-7,NA,NA,TRBV18,CASSPPWGRDTYEQYF,TGTGCCAGCTCACCCCCTTGGGGACGAGATACCTACGAGCAGTACTTC
TRBJ1-1,NA,NA,TRBV24-1,CATRRTANTEAFF,TGTGCCACCCGCCGGACAGCAAACACTGAAGCTTTCTTT
TRBJ1-4,NA,NA,TRBV28,CASSLGTQEKLFF,TGTGCCAGCAGTTTGGGCACCCAGGAAAAACTGTTTTTT
TRBJ1-4,NA,NA,TRBV6-5,CASSSHLNEKLFF,TGTGCCAGCAGTTCACACCTTAATGAAAAACTGTTTTTT
TRBJ2-2,NA,TRBD2,TRBV12-3/TRBV12-4,CASSPGASGRAAGELFF,TGTGCCAGCAGTCCCGGGGCTAGCGGGAGGGCCGCCGGGGAGCTGTTTTTT
TRBJ1-1,few,NA,TRBV25-1,CASKGLEHTEAFF,TGTGCCAGCAAAGGACTCGAGCACACTGAAGCTTTCTTT
TRBJ1-1,NA,NA,TRBV20-1,CSARDLTALNTEAFF,TGCAGTGCTAGAGATCTCACAGCCTTGAACACTGAAGCTTTCTTT
TRBJ2-3,NA,TRBD2,TRBV20-1,CSALSQGLAGVDTQYF,TGCAGTGCCCTTAGTCAGGGACTAGCGGGAGTCGATACGCAGTATTTT
TRBJ2-6,NA,NA,TRBV7-2,CASSLAGVLSGANVLTF,TGTGCCAGCAGCTTAGCGGGAGTTCTCTCTGGGGCCAACGTCCTGACTTTC
TRBJ1-6,few,NA,TRBV18,CASSPDPGEPLHF,TGTGCCAGCTCACCGGACCCAGGGGAACCCCTCCACTTT
TRBJ2-1,NA,NA,TRBV7-2,CANRQLPYNEQFF,TGTGCCAACCGACAGCTACCCTACAATGAGCAGTTCTTC
TRBJ1-2,NA,NA,TRBV5-6,CASSLRGVVFGYTF,TGTGCCAGCAGCTTGCGAGGGGTAGTATTTGGCTACACCTTC
TRBJ2-3,few,NA,TRBV12-3/TRBV12-4,CASSLVLSTDTQYF,TGTGCCAGCAGTTTAGTTCTAAGCACAGATACGCAGTATTTT
TRBJ1-1,NA,NA,TRBV3-1,CASSQAGTMIEAFF,TGTGCCAGCAGCCAAGCAGGGACGATGATAGAAGCTTTCTTT
TRBJ2-5,few,TRBD2,TRBV7-8,CASSLVPSGGQGGTQYF,TGTGCCAGCAGCTTAGTTCCTAGCGGGGGGCAAGGAGGGACCCAGTACTTC
TRBJ2-1,few,TRBD2,TRBV7-9,CASSSLGLADFNEQFF,TGTGCCAGCAGCTCCCTGGGACTAGCGGACTTCAATGAGCAGTTCTTC
TRBJ1-2,NA,NA,TRBV29-1,CSVGDSYGYTF,TGCAGCGTTGGCGACAGCTATGGCTACACCTTC
TRBJ2-1,few,NA,TRBV2,CASKGAGDGSYNEQFF,TGTGCCAGCAAGGGTGCAGGGGATGGGTCCTACAATGAGCAGTTCTTC
TRBJ2-2,many,NA,TRBV11-2,CASSRDRGGYTGELFF,TGTGCCAGCAGCCGCGACAGGGGAGGGTACACCGGGGAGCTGTTTTTT
TRBJ1-1,NA,NA,TRBV7-9,CASRTNTEAFF,TGTGCCAGCAGGACGAACACTGAAGCTTTCTTT
TRBJ1-3,NA,NA,TRBV9,CASSAVSGNTIYF,TGTGCCAGCAGCGCGGTGTCTGGAAACACCATATATTTT
TRBJ2-3,few,TRBD2,TRBV6-5,CASSYSSGGRTDTQYF,TGTGCCAGCAGTTACTCCAGCGGGGGGCGCACAGATACGCAGTATTTT
TRBJ2-7,few,TRBD1,TRBV28,CASNGQGDSYEQYF,TGTGCCAGCAACGGACAGGGTGACTCCTACGAGCAGTACTTC
TRBJ1-2,NA,TRBD1,TRBV6-1,CASSQYQGVDGYTF,TGTGCCAGCAGTCAATACCAGGGGGTGGATGGCTACACCTTC
TRBJ2-7,many,NA,TRBV10-3,CATGREGNSYEQYF,TGTGCCACTGGGAGAGAGGGAAACTCCTACGAGCAGTACTTC
TRBJ2-1,many,NA,TRBV12-3/TRBV12-4,CASSPRQTNEQFF,TGTGCCAGCAGCCCCCGACAGACTAATGAGCAGTTCTTC
TRBJ1-2,NA,NA,TRBV5-8,CASSLAPSTGLRYGYTF,TGTGCCAGCAGCTTGGCCCCCTCTACAGGACTACGATATGGCTACACCTTC
TRBJ2-7,NA,NA,TRBV3-1,CASSHTFSQGGEQYF,TGTGCCAGCAGCCACACCTTCAGTCAGGGTGGCGAGCAGTACTTC
TRBJ1-4,many,NA,TRBV5-1,CASSLLSTNEKLFF,TGCGCCAGCAGCTTGTTGTCAACTAATGAAAAACTGTTTTTT
TRBJ2-7,few,NA,TRBV20-1,CSARRPTRNEQYF,TGCAGTGCTAGAAGACCCACTAGGAACGAGCAGTACTTC
TRBJ2-2,few,NA,TRBV28,CASSRIGTPGELFF,TGTGCCAGCAGCCGTATCGGGACTCCCGGGGAGCTGTTTTTT
TRBJ2-3,NA,NA,TRBV24-1,CATSPMGDTQYF,TGTGCCACCAGTCCCATGGGAGATACGCAGTATTTT
TRBJ1-5,NA,NA,TRBV20-1,CSASDRSRVHNQPQHF,TGCAGTGCTAGCGATAGGAGCAGGGTCCACAATCAGCCCCAGCATTTT
TRBJ2-7,NA,NA,TRBV11-3,CASSLRINSYEQYF,TGTGCCAGCAGCTTAAGGATCAACTCCTACGAGCAGTACTTC
TRBJ2-7,few,TRBD1,TRBV20-1,CSARDPRQGPYEQYF,TGCAGTGCTAGAGACCCTCGACAGGGTCCCTACGAGCAGTACTTC
TRBJ2-3,few,TRBD2,TRBV29-1,CSVEGLAGTDTQYF,TGCAGCGTTGAAGGACTAGCGGGCACAGATACGCAGTATTTT
TRBJ1-5,NA,TRBD1,TRBV5-1,CASSASGGRQPQHF,TGCGCCAGCAGCGCATCAGGGGGAAGGCAGCCCCAGCATTTT
TRBJ1-3,NA,NA,TRBV28,CASSLPRVSRNTISGNTIYF,TGTGCCAGCAGTTTACCCAGGGTTTCCCGGAATACGATCTCTGGAAACACCATATATTTT
TRBJ2-1,many,TRBD2,TRBV4-3,CASSRVAGAYNEQFF,TGCGCCAGCAGCCGCGTAGCGGGGGCCTACAATGAGCAGTTCTTC
TRBJ1-3,many,NA,TRBV7-3,CASSPTGGNTIYF,TGTGCCAGCAGCCCCACAGGAGGAAACACCATATATTTT
TRBJ2-7,NA,NA,TRBV12-3/TRBV12-4,CASSPWDTYEQYF,TGTGCCAGCAGTCCCTGGGACACCTACGAGCAGTACTTC